This T cell receptor beta chain derives from a study of blood T cell repertoires in COVID-19. Study information: The origin of the acute and convalescent COVID-19 samples was the United States, Italy and Spain. PBMCs, B-cell-depleted T cells, or T cells were the source of the cDNA or gDNA that made up the material.

Germline values: CDR1 KGHDR, CDR2 SFDVKD. This CDR3 comprises 16 residues. V was shortened by 3 bases and J by 8 bases, with 19 bases between the two germline ends. Under the authors' procedure: Estimation of nucleated cell counts relied on the amplification of reference gene primers. The data were produced by immunoSEQ multiplex PCR, yet TCRdb's version contains in-frame clones alone and is incomplete. The DNA gave D and trimming, while V, J and clone size come from that table. Of 120,000 or so clones in the sample, 70% to 90% are singletons; the top ten hold approximately 8%. The chain couples TRBV24-1 to TRBJ2-1; D may be TRBD1 (6 bases). This receptor was taken from a man aged 50 to 60 with acute or convalescent COVID-19. The source material was peripheral blood. CDR3 DNA sequence: TGTGCCACCAGTGATGCGACAGGTGGTATTTTGGATGAGCAGTTCTTC. Translating gives CATSDATGGILDEQFF.